The rows below give T cell receptor beta chains drawn from one sample of a study of human T cells and chemical hapten exposure. Each CDR3 protein gets one entry after TCRdb re-called the RACE reads with MiXCR. The sample contains some 200,000 distinct CDR3 sequences, around 20% of which appear only once. Specimen: whole blood, collected in connection with sensitization to the hapten diphenylcyclopropenone (DPC). The receptors come from a woman aged 45-65 years with alopecia areata. Some clones in this sample may be carry-over from other donors' samples. Both conserved end residues are part of each CDR3. Each record gives: J gene, V gene, clone size, D gene, CDR3 DNA, CDR3 protein. D genes are given only for firm matches. Size values are once, few and many counts, or a class for expanded clones, and some rows have none.

TRBJ2-7,TRBV20-1,-,TRBD2,TGCAGTGCTATCACTAGCGGGAGAGTCCCCCTCGAGCAGTACTTC,CSAITSGRVPLEQYF
TRBJ2-1,TRBV4-1,-,TRBD2,TGCGCCAGCAGCCAAGATTCGGGACTAGCGATTGGTGAGCAGTTCTTC,CASSQDSGLAIGEQFF
TRBJ2-2,TRBV6-4,few,-,TGTGCCAGCAGTGCCGAGTTAACCGGGGAGCTGTTTTTT,CASSAELTGELFF
TRBJ2-3,TRBV5-1,-,TRBD2,TGCGCCAGCAGCTTGGTAGGCGTAGCGGGAGTCAGCACAGATACGCAGTATTTT,CASSLVGVAGVSTDTQYF
TRBJ2-4,TRBV10-3,-,-,TGTGCCATCAGTGAGTTAGGGGACTTAGCCAAAAACATTCAGTACTTC,CAISELGDLAKNIQYF
TRBJ2-1,TRBV5-1,-,TRBD1,TGCGCCAGCAGCTTCCCCGGGACAGGGGGCAATGAGCAGTTCTTC,CASSFPGTGGNEQFF
TRBJ2-6,TRBV29-1,-,-,TGCAGCGTGCAACAGGGTGAAGGGGCCAACGTCCTGACTTTC,CSVQQGEGANVLTF
TRBJ2-3,TRBV7-3,-,-,TGTGCCAGCCTGTTTCCAAGCACAGATACGCAGTATTTT,CASLFPSTDTQYF
TRBJ1-6,TRBV15,-,TRBD1,TGTGCCACCAGCACCGGACAGGGGCTTGTTTCACCCCTCCACTTT,CATSTGQGLVSPLHF
TRBJ2-7,TRBV27,few,-,TGTGCCAGTAGAACGGCGGACGGGGGGCAGTACTTC,CASRTADGGQYF
TRBJ2-7,TRBV3-1,many,TRBD1,TGTGCCAGCAGCCAAACAGGGGGCGAAGGGGCCGAGCAGTACTTC,CASSQTGGEGAEQYF
TRBJ1-5,TRBV15,-,-,TGTGCCACCAGCAGAGTTAACCTAGACGAGAGACAGCAAAATCAGCCCCAGCATTTT,CATSRVNLDERQQNQPQHF
TRBJ2-1,TRBV9,-,-,TGTGCCAGCAGCGTAGGTGTGGGTGAGCAGTTCTTC,CASSVGVGEQFF